The rows below give T cell receptor beta chains drawn from one sample of a study of blood T cell repertoires in COVID-19. Using immunoSEQ multiplex PCR, the repertoire was profiled, and TCRdb retains in-frame clones only, with some absent. Among about 150,000 clones listed, more than 70% were seen once. Source material: peripheral blood. These TCRs come from a man aged 55-75 years with acute or convalescent COVID-19. Each CDR3 is given with its conserved first and last residue. A D gene is named only where the DNA matches it firmly. Clone size, where shown, is once, few, many, or a class for clones that have expanded.

>TRBJ2-7|-|TRBV6-5|14|-
CASSFSGSSYEQYF
TGTGCCAGCAGTTTTAGCGGAAGCTCCTACGAGCAGTACTTC
>TRBJ1-1|-|TRBV12-3/TRBV12-4|13|TRBD1
CASSGTGKTEAFF
TGTGCCAGCAGTGGGACAGGAAAAACTGAAGCTTTCTTT
>TRBJ1-2|-|TRBV19|14|-
CASSIQASIYGYTF
TGTGCCAGTAGCATACAGGCATCAATCTATGGCTACACCTTC
>TRBJ1-5|-|TRBV27|15|TRBD1
CASSLRGQGSQPQHF
TGTGCCAGCAGTTTAAGGGGACAGGGTAGTCAGCCCCAGCATTTT
>TRBJ2-5|-|TRBV27|14|TRBD1
CASSQDRDQETQYF
TGTGCCAGCAGCCAAGACAGGGACCAAGAGACCCAGTACTTC
>TRBJ1-2|-|TRBV14|15|TRBD1
CASSQTGGPYYGYTF
TGTGCCAGCAGCCAGACAGGGGGCCCCTACTATGGCTACACCTTC
>TRBJ1-4|-|TRBV18|14|-
CASSSGVGNEKLFF
TGTGCCAGCTCATCAGGGGTCGGTAATGAAAAACTGTTTTTT
>TRBJ1-3|-|TRBV25-1|15|TRBD1
CASSEYRRGGNTIYF
TGTGCCAGCAGTGAATATCGCAGGGGGGGAAACACCATATATTTT
>TRBJ1-2|-|TRBV5-1|16|-
CASSLEQDRSYYGYTF
TGCGCCAGCAGCCTGGAACAGGATCGGTCATACTATGGCTACACCTTC
>TRBJ2-3|-|TRBV6-6|16|TRBD2
CASSYLAGGRTDTQYF
TGTGCCAGCAGTTACTTAGCGGGGGGTAGAACAGATACGCAGTATTTT
>TRBJ2-3|-|TRBV2|15|-
CASTRYGFSADTQYF
TGTGCCAGCACCCGATATGGCTTCAGTGCAGATACGCAGTATTTT
>TRBJ1-6|-|TRBV11-2|15|-
CASSSQGNYNSPLHF
TGTGCCAGCAGCTCCCAGGGGAACTATAATTCACCCCTCCACTTT
>TRBJ2-2|-|TRBV2|13|-
CASSLTATGELFF
TGTGCCAGCAGTCTGACAGCGACCGGGGAGCTGTTTTTT
>TRBJ1-1|-|TRBV18|13|-
CASSPRLDTEAFF
TGTGCCAGCTCACCACGTCTCGACACTGAAGCTTTCTTT
>TRBJ1-2|few|TRBV4-1|13|TRBD1
CASSPGQGISAFF
TGCGCCAGCAGCCCTGGACAGGGGATCTCCGCTTTCTTC
>TRBJ1-2|-|TRBV7-9|17|-
CASSLVPRSSANYGYTF
TGTGCCAGCAGCTTAGTTCCCAGATCCTCAGCTAACTATGGCTACACCTTC
>TRBJ2-5|-|TRBV24-1|16|TRBD1
CATSDGGRGSQETQYF
TGTGCCACCAGTGATGGGGGCAGGGGGTCTCAAGAGACCCAGTACTTC
>TRBJ1-1|few|TRBV5-6|15|-
CASSPRTVKFTEAFF
TGTGCCAGCAGCCCTCGGACAGTAAAATTTACTGAAGCTTTCTTT
>TRBJ2-2|-|TRBV3-1/TRBV3-2|18|TRBD2
CASSQDRAGGLLYGELFF
TGTGCCAGCAGCCAAGATCGAGCGGGGGGGCTCCTCTACGGGGAGCTGTTTTTT
>TRBJ2-6|few|TRBV9|18|TRBD1
CASSARDRGVSGANVLTF
TGTGCCAGCAGCGCAAGGGACAGAGGGGTCTCTGGGGCCAACGTCCTGACTTTC
>TRBJ2-1|-|TRBV5-1|14|TRBD2
CASRGGSLYNEQFF
TGCGCCAGCAGGGGGGGGTCCCTATACAATGAGCAGTTCTTC
>TRBJ2-2|once|TRBV27|21|TRBD2
CASSFLTRTSGGAIGTGELFF
TGTGCCAGCAGTTTTCTCACCCGGACTAGCGGGGGGGCCATTGGCACCGGGGAGCTGTTTTTT
>TRBJ2-5|once|TRBV5-1|17|TRBD1
CASSLHPGQASQETQYF
TGCGCCAGCAGCTTACACCCGGGACAGGCCTCCCAAGAGACCCAGTACTTC
>TRBJ1-3|-|TRBV7-9|15|TRBD1
CASARTGGSGNTIYF
TGTGCCAGCGCGAGGACAGGAGGCTCTGGAAACACCATATATTTT
>TRBJ1-4|-|TRBV19|14|-
CASSNAGLEGKLFF
TGTGCCAGTAGCAACGCAGGACTGGAGGGAAAACTGTTTTTT
>TRBJ1-1|-|TRBV18|18|TRBD1
CASSVIGTGGRVNTEAFF
TGTGCCAGCTCAGTTATCGGGACAGGGGGCCGAGTGAACACTGAAGCTTTCTTT
>TRBJ1-2|-|TRBV4-3|16|TRBD1
CASSRLQGAPNYGYTF
TGCGCCAGCAGCCGCCTCCAGGGGGCGCCTAACTATGGCTACACCTTC
>TRBJ2-2|-|TRBV9|14|TRBD2
CASRERGNTGELFF
TGTGCCAGCCGCGAGCGGGGGAACACCGGGGAGCTGTTTTTT
>TRBJ2-1|-|TRBV5-1|14|-
CASSLDGPYNEQFF
TGCGCCAGCAGCTTGGACGGTCCATACAATGAGCAGTTCTTC
>TRBJ1-1|once|TRBV5-1|14|-
CASSLVAGNTEAFF
TGCGCCAGCAGCTTGGTTGCAGGTAACACTGAAGCTTTCTTT
>TRBJ1-1|-|TRBV11-3|13|-
CASSLDRWGEAFF
TGTGCCAGCAGCTTAGATCGGTGGGGCGAAGCTTTCTTT
>TRBJ1-4|-|TRBV5-1|15|-
CASSYEGLANEKLFF
TGCGCCAGCAGTTATGAGGGACTCGCTAATGAAAAACTGTTTTTT
>TRBJ2-3|few|TRBV6-5|14|TRBD1
CASTGTGRTDTQYF
TGTGCCAGCACCGGGACAGGCCGCACAGATACGCAGTATTTT
>TRBJ2-1|-|TRBV4-1|14|TRBD2
CASSPSELAGDSFF
TGCGCCAGCAGCCCTTCGGAGCTAGCGGGGGACTCGTTCTTC
>TRBJ1-1|-|TRBV10-3|13|TRBD1
CAISGQGNTEAFF
TGTGCCATCAGTGGACAGGGGAACACTGAAGCTTTCTTT
>TRBJ1-2|-|TRBV7-8|15|TRBD1
CASSLEGQGIYGYTF
TGTGCCAGCAGCTTAGAGGGACAGGGGATCTATGGCTACACCTTC
>TRBJ2-7|few|TRBV3-1/TRBV3-2|14|TRBD1
CASSPGTGSYEQYF
TGTGCCAGCAGCCCCGGGACAGGCTCCTACGAGCAGTACTTC
>TRBJ2-1|-|TRBV30|21|TRBD2
CAWSVVTSGGARRISYNEQFF
TGTGCCTGGAGTGTCGTGACTAGCGGGGGGGCCAGAAGGATCTCCTACAATGAGCAGTTCTTC
>TRBJ1-4|-|TRBV5-1|15|TRBD1
CASSLGDRGGEKLFF
TGCGCCAGCAGCTTGGGGGACAGGGGAGGTGAAAAACTGTTTTTT
>TRBJ1-6|-|TRBV7-8|15|-
CASSFTVSPNSPLHF
TGTGCCAGCAGCTTTACGGTGTCCCCTAATTCACCCCTCCACTTT
>TRBJ1-3|-|TRBV5-1|17|TRBD1
CASSLADRGRSGNTIYF
TGCGCCAGCAGCTTGGCAGACAGGGGAAGGTCTGGAAACACCATATATTTT
>TRBJ1-4|-|TRBV19|16|TRBD1
CASSRDRGGRSEKLFF
TGTGCCAGTAGTCGGGACAGGGGAGGAAGAAGTGAAAAACTGTTTTTT
>TRBJ1-4|-|TRBV5-4|15|-
CASSFDGAGGEKLFF
TGTGCCAGCAGCTTCGATGGGGCCGGGGGTGAAAAACTGTTTTTT
>TRBJ1-2|-|TRBV5-1|16|TRBD1
CASSGTGIRRKEGYTF
TGCGCCAGCTCCGGGACAGGAATACGCCGGAAAGAAGGCTACACCTTC
>TRBJ2-7|-|TRBV7-2|14|TRBD2
CASSFDGGANEQYF
TGTGCCAGCAGCTTTGACGGGGGGGCTAACGAGCAGTACTTC